Listed below are T cell receptor beta chains from one sample, sequenced in a study of shared clonotypes between healthy human individuals. TCRdb's table, derived via immunoSEQ multiplex PCR, lists solely in-frame clones and lacks some. The profile shows approximately 940,000 clones, about 80% of them singletons. The sample comprised memory CD4+ T cells sorted from blood. The receptors come from a young man in good health. Both conserved end residues are part of each CDR3. Each record gives: J gene, clone size, D gene, V gene, CDR3 DNA, CDR3 protein. D genes are given only for firm matches. Only part of the rows carry a size: once, few, many, or a class if the clone is expanded.

j_gene: TRBJ2-5
abundance: -
d_gene: TRBD2
v_gene: TRBV9
CDR3nt: TGTGCCAGCAGCAAGGGACTAGCGGGGGGGCGTGAGACCCAGTACTTC
CDR3aa: CASSKGLAGGRETQYF

j_gene: TRBJ2-3
abundance: -
d_gene: TRBD2
v_gene: TRBV7-2
CDR3nt: TGTGCCAGCAGCTTACGTTCCCCACTAGCGGGAGGGTACGCAGATACGCAGTATTTT
CDR3aa: CASSLRSPLAGGYADTQYF

j_gene: TRBJ1-1
abundance: -
d_gene: -
v_gene: TRBV6-5
CDR3nt: TGTGCCAGCAGTTACCGGGACCCAGGGCGGACTGAAGCTTTCTTT
CDR3aa: CASSYRDPGRTEAFF

j_gene: TRBJ2-7
abundance: -
d_gene: TRBD1
v_gene: TRBV10-3
CDR3nt: TGTGCCATCAGTTCCTCGGACAGGGGAATCAACGAGCAGTACTTC
CDR3aa: CAISSSDRGINEQYF

j_gene: TRBJ1-2
abundance: -
d_gene: -
v_gene: TRBV9
CDR3nt: TGTGCCAGCAGCGTAGGATTGGATCCAAGTCCCTATGGCTACACCTTC
CDR3aa: CASSVGLDPSPYGYTF

j_gene: TRBJ1-5
abundance: -
d_gene: -
v_gene: TRBV6-1
CDR3nt: TGTGCCAGCAGGTCCTGGCAGGGAGAAAATCAGCCCCAGCATTTT
CDR3aa: CASRSWQGENQPQHF

j_gene: TRBJ1-1
abundance: -
d_gene: TRBD1
v_gene: TRBV5-1
CDR3nt: TGCGCCAGCAGCCGGGACAGCATGAACACTGAAGCTTTCTTT
CDR3aa: CASSRDSMNTEAFF

j_gene: TRBJ1-2
abundance: -
d_gene: -
v_gene: TRBV6-5
CDR3nt: TGTGCCAGCAGTTACTCGATAACAGGTTTCTATGGCTACACCTTC
CDR3aa: CASSYSITGFYGYTF

j_gene: TRBJ2-3
abundance: -
d_gene: TRBD2
v_gene: TRBV5-3
CDR3nt: TGTGCCAGAAGCTGGGACCTGACTAGCGGGGGTCCAGATACGCAGTATTTT
CDR3aa: CARSWDLTSGGPDTQYF

j_gene: TRBJ2-4
abundance: -
d_gene: TRBD2
v_gene: TRBV7-3
CDR3nt: TGTGCCAGCAGCTCCCTAGCGGGGGACATTCAGTACTTC
CDR3aa: CASSSLAGDIQYF

j_gene: TRBJ2-5
abundance: -
d_gene: -
v_gene: TRBV15
CDR3nt: TGTGCCACCAGCAGAGATCTCAAGACCCAGTACTTC
CDR3aa: CATSRDLKTQYF

j_gene: TRBJ1-6
abundance: -
d_gene: TRBD1
v_gene: TRBV2
CDR3nt: TGTGCCAGCAGTGAGACAGGGTCGAGCTCCTATAATTCACCCCTCCACTTT
CDR3aa: CASSETGSSSYNSPLHF

j_gene: TRBJ1-2
abundance: few
d_gene: -
v_gene: TRBV27
CDR3nt: TGTGCCAGCAGCCCTGAGGCAGCGGCATCGGTTTACGATGGCTACACCTTC
CDR3aa: CASSPEAAASVYDGYTF

j_gene: TRBJ1-2
abundance: -
d_gene: -
v_gene: TRBV28
CDR3nt: TGTGCCAGCAGTTTAGGCAGGGCCTATGGCTACACCTTC
CDR3aa: CASSLGRAYGYTF

j_gene: TRBJ1-3
abundance: -
d_gene: -
v_gene: TRBV6-6
CDR3nt: TGTGCCAGCGGTTATAACTCTGGAAACACCATATATTTT
CDR3aa: CASGYNSGNTIYF

j_gene: TRBJ2-7
abundance: -
d_gene: -
v_gene: TRBV2
CDR3nt: TGTGCCAGCAGTGAAGCCACAGGGTCCTACGAGCAGTACTTC
CDR3aa: CASSEATGSYEQYF

j_gene: TRBJ2-5
abundance: -
d_gene: -
v_gene: TRBV28
CDR3nt: TGTGCCAGCAGTTCGGTTTCGGGCAGACAAGAGACCCAGTACTTC
CDR3aa: CASSSVSGRQETQYF

j_gene: TRBJ2-7
abundance: -
d_gene: TRBD2
v_gene: TRBV18
CDR3nt: TGTGCCAGCTCACCGGGGCTAGCGGAAATCTACGAGCAGTACTTC
CDR3aa: CASSPGLAEIYEQYF

j_gene: TRBJ2-2
abundance: -
d_gene: TRBD1
v_gene: TRBV18
CDR3nt: TGTGCCAGCTCACCCGGGACAGGGGGCACCGGGGAGCTGTTTTTT
CDR3aa: CASSPGTGGTGELFF

j_gene: TRBJ2-3
abundance: -
d_gene: TRBD2
v_gene: TRBV4-3
CDR3nt: TGCGCCAGCAGCCAAGAACCCAGCGGGAGTGATACGCAGTATTTT
CDR3aa: CASSQEPSGSDTQYF

j_gene: TRBJ1-2
abundance: -
d_gene: TRBD1
v_gene: TRBV7-9
CDR3nt: TGTGCCAGCAGCCTAGGGACAGGGAAGATTGAGTATGGCTACACCTTC
CDR3aa: CASSLGTGKIEYGYTF

j_gene: TRBJ2-5
abundance: -
d_gene: -
v_gene: TRBV15
CDR3nt: TGTGCCACCAGCAGATCTAGGCAGGGGAGCGAGACCCAGTACTTC
CDR3aa: CATSRSRQGSETQYF

j_gene: TRBJ1-3
abundance: -
d_gene: TRBD1
v_gene: TRBV2
CDR3nt: TGTGCCAGCGTCTCTGGACAGGGCTCCGGAAACACCATATATTTT
CDR3aa: CASVSGQGSGNTIYF

j_gene: TRBJ1-1
abundance: -
d_gene: -
v_gene: TRBV27
CDR3nt: TGTGCCAGCAGTTCACAGGAGGCGAACACTGAAGCTTTCTTT
CDR3aa: CASSSQEANTEAFF

j_gene: TRBJ1-2
abundance: -
d_gene: TRBD1
v_gene: TRBV9
CDR3nt: TGTGCCAGCGCGTCACAGGGGTTTGGCTACACCTTC
CDR3aa: CASASQGFGYTF

j_gene: TRBJ1-6
abundance: few
d_gene: -
v_gene: TRBV6-5
CDR3nt: TGTGCCAGCAGTCCCGGGAGTGGGAATTCACCCCTCCACTTT
CDR3aa: CASSPGSGNSPLHF

j_gene: TRBJ2-6
abundance: -
d_gene: -
v_gene: TRBV14
CDR3nt: TGTGCCAGCACCCAGGGGGGGCTTGGGGCCAACGTCCTGACTTTC
CDR3aa: CASTQGGLGANVLTF

j_gene: TRBJ2-1
abundance: few
d_gene: -
v_gene: TRBV20-1
CDR3nt: TGCAGTGCCCAAGACCGGGGTGAGCAGTTCTTC
CDR3aa: CSAQDRGEQFF

j_gene: TRBJ2-7
abundance: few
d_gene: -
v_gene: TRBV7-2
CDR3nt: TGTGCCAGCAGCTCCAGCTCCTACGAGCAGTACTTC
CDR3aa: CASSSSSYEQYF

j_gene: TRBJ1-1
abundance: -
d_gene: -
v_gene: TRBV6-6
CDR3nt: TGTGCCAGCAGTTACTCGGGGGGGGCTGAAGCTTTCTTT
CDR3aa: CASSYSGGAEAFF

j_gene: TRBJ2-3
abundance: -
d_gene: -
v_gene: TRBV6-1
CDR3nt: TGTGCCAGCAGTAGCCTTACAGCAGATACGCAGTATTTT
CDR3aa: CASSSLTADTQYF

j_gene: TRBJ2-2
abundance: -
d_gene: -
v_gene: TRBV4-3
CDR3nt: TGCGCCAGCAGCCAACTCGGGAACATACCCGGGGAGCTGTTTTTT
CDR3aa: CASSQLGNIPGELFF

j_gene: TRBJ2-1
abundance: -
d_gene: TRBD2
v_gene: TRBV27
CDR3nt: TGTGCCAGCAGAGGAGAAGGACTAGCGGGGGGATGGTCCTACAATGAGCAGTTCTTC
CDR3aa: CASRGEGLAGGWSYNEQFF

j_gene: TRBJ1-4
abundance: few
d_gene: -
v_gene: TRBV5-1
CDR3nt: TGCGCCAGCAGCGTATCCGTTGCAACTAATGAAAAACTGTTTTTT
CDR3aa: CASSVSVATNEKLFF

j_gene: TRBJ1-6
abundance: -
d_gene: -
v_gene: TRBV10-3
CDR3nt: TGTGCCATCAGTGATTCAGCGAATAATTCACCCCTCCACTTT
CDR3aa: CAISDSANNSPLHF

j_gene: TRBJ2-1
abundance: -
d_gene: TRBD2
v_gene: TRBV15
CDR3nt: TGTGCCACCAGCAGAGGTAGCGGGAATTACAATGAGCAGTTCTTC
CDR3aa: CATSRGSGNYNEQFF

j_gene: TRBJ2-7
abundance: -
d_gene: -
v_gene: TRBV19
CDR3nt: TGTGCCAGTAGTACGAGGGACGGAGCCTACGAGCAGTACTTC
CDR3aa: CASSTRDGAYEQYF

j_gene: TRBJ1-2
abundance: -
d_gene: -
v_gene: TRBV18
CDR3nt: TGTGCCAGCTCTCAGGACGCTAACTATGGCTACACCTTC
CDR3aa: CASSQDANYGYTF

j_gene: TRBJ2-7
abundance: -
d_gene: TRBD2
v_gene: TRBV5-4
CDR3nt: TGTGCCAGCAGCCCCAGCGGGGGAACCTCCTACGAGCAGTACTTC
CDR3aa: CASSPSGGTSYEQYF

j_gene: TRBJ2-1
abundance: -
d_gene: -
v_gene: TRBV29-1
CDR3nt: TGCAGCGTTCGCTCTGCGGTCAATGAGCAGTTCTTC
CDR3aa: CSVRSAVNEQFF

j_gene: TRBJ2-1
abundance: once
d_gene: TRBD1
v_gene: TRBV10-1
CDR3nt: TGCGCCAGCAGTGAGGGTGGACAGGGGGAGGTTGAGCAGTTCTTC
CDR3aa: CASSEGGQGEVEQFF